Following are 10 T cell receptor beta chains from one sample sequenced in a study of shared clonotypes between healthy human individuals. TCRdb keeps only in-frame clones here, not all; method: immunoSEQ multiplex PCR. The data contain about a million clones, about 72% of them singletons. Sequences were obtained from memory CD4+ T cells from PBMCs. Specified subset: CD45RA-negative fraction. The receptors stem from a man aged 18 to 29 in good health. Some clones in this sample may be carry-over from other donors' samples.

The CDR3 bases are TGTGCCAGCAGCCGTCTAGGGGTTGCTGAAGCTTTCTTT. The encoded protein is CASSRLGVAEAFF. The gene calls are TRBV5-6 and TRBJ1-1; maybe TRBD1 (5 bases). The CDR3 is 13 residues long. Per the germline V gene, CDR1 is SGHDT and CDR2 is YYEEEE. V lost 4 bases to trimming and J lost 6 bases, with 13 bases between them.

This chain links TRBV11-2 with TRBJ1-3; D is ambiguous. The V gene's germline CDR1 is SGHAT and CDR2 FQNNGV. The CDR3 covers 14 residues. V lost 8 bases and J 2 bases, leaving 13 bases between the germline ends. The CDR3 DNA follows: TGTGCCAGCCGCCCGGTCGGGACTGGAAACACCATATATTTT. Translation gives CASRPVGTGNTIYF.

In its sample, this clone was seen a few times. This chain's CDR3 is CASSSVVYSNQPQHF. Written as DNA, the CDR3 is TGTGCCAGTAGCTCGGTGGTTTATAGCAATCAGCCCCAGCATTTT. The chain carries TRBV19 and TRBJ1-5, with D unresolved. Germline assignment: CDR1 LNHDA and CDR2 SQIVND (reference sequence). CDR3 length: 15 residues. Deletions cut 6 bases from V and 0 bases from J, with 12 bases between.

CDR3 sequence: CAWSVPQGRGNEKLFF. The CDR3 DNA is TGTGCCTGGAGTGTACCACAGGGGCGGGGTAATGAAAAACTGTTTTTT. The chain employs TRBV30 and TRBJ1-4; 7 nucleotides align to TRBD1. The V gene end was trimmed by 0 bases and the J gene end by 4 bases; junction bases not matched to a gene: 8. The germline CDR1 and CDR2 sequences are GTSNPN and SVGIG (reference sequence). This CDR3 spans 16 amino acids.

The V gene is TRBV28, the J gene TRBJ1-3; 7 nucleotides line up with TRBD1. CDR1 MDHEN and CDR2 SYDVKM come from the germline V gene. The V segment lost 5 bases and the J segment 4 bases; nucleotides outside the gene matches: 14. The CDR3 loop spans 17 amino acids. CDR3 loop: CASSAPRDSRSGNTIYF. The DNA for the CDR3 is TGTGCCAGCAGTGCCCCTAGGGACAGCCGATCCGGAAACACCATATATTTT.

As regards this clone: One end of the junction varies from germline; a read error may be responsible. DNA of the CDR3: TGTGCCAGCTCACCACCCTCCTCCAACGAGCAGTACTTC. Its protein product is CASSPPSSNEQYF. V usage is TRBV18 and J usage is TRBJ2-7; D is undetermined. The CDR3 runs to 13 residues. Germline values: CDR1 KGHSH, CDR2 LQKENI.

As to this clone: At the DNA level, this CDR3 is encoded by other sequences in the same sample as well. The rearrangement joins TRBV5-4 to TRBJ2-2; D not certain. Germline V CDR1 and CDR2: SGHNT, YYREEE (reference sequence). The CDR3 consists of 15 residues. The V gene lost 2 bases and the J gene lost 0 bases, with 8 bases spanning the gap. CDR3 bases: TGTGCCAGCAGCTTATCGGGCGCGAACACCGGGGAGCTGTTTTTT. Its translation is CASSLSGANTGELFF.

This chain uses TRBV5-6 with TRBJ1-4; D unclear. Per germline, CDR1 SGHDT and CDR2 YYEEEE. The ends were cut back, 2 bases at V and 4 bases at J, with 9 bases in the middle. This CDR3 is built from 14 residues. The CDR3 sequence is CASSFGIDNEKLFF. The CDR3, as DNA: TGTGCCAGCAGCTTCGGGATCGATAATGAAAAACTGTTTTTT.

The J gene is TRBJ2-2, the V gene TRBV28; possible D gene TRBD2, 5 bases. V lost 3 bases, J lost 5 bases, and 13 bases lay in between. Germline-derived CDR1 and CDR2 are MDHEN and SYDVKM. The CDR3 runs to 15 residues. For the CDR3, the DNA is TGTGCCAGCAGTTTCCGAACAAGAGGGACCGGGGAGCTGTTTTTT. Its translation is CASSFRTRGTGELFF. The whole variable domain, filled in from reference TRBV28 and TRBJ2-2, reads DVKVTQSSRYLVKRTGEKVFLECVQDMDHENMFWYRQDPGLGLRLIYFSYDVKMKEKGDIPEGYSVSREKKERFSLILESASTNQTSMYLCASSFRTRGTGELFFGEGSRLTVL.

The CDR3 sequence: CASSPPRTGLYNEQFF. CDR3 bases: TGTGCCAGCTCACCGCCCCGGACAGGGCTTTACAATGAGCAGTTCTTC. This chain uses TRBV18 with TRBJ2-1; 8 bases fit TRBD1. Trimming took 3 bases from V and 4 from J; bases not matched to a gene: 8. Per germline, CDR1 KGHSH and CDR2 LQKENI. The CDR3 length is 16 residues. The variable domain in full, completed from reference TRBV18 and TRBJ2-1, reads NAGVMQNPRHLVRRRGQEARLRCSPMKGHSHVYWYRQLPEEGLKFMVYLQKENIIDESGMPKERFSAEFPKEGPSILRIQQVVRGDSAAYFCASSPPRTGLYNEQFFGPGTRLTVL.